Listed below are T cell receptor beta chains from one sample, sequenced in a study of control samples from healthy donors and cancer patients. The method was immunoSEQ multiplex PCR; TCRdb's version includes in-frame clones alone and lacks a portion of them. This sample has fewer than 90,000 clones; nearly 90% occur once, and the top ten carry approximately 5.1%. Sequencing input: blood. Source of these receptors: a woman in her forties or fifties in good health. The CDR3 runs from the conserved cysteine through the conserved F or W. D genes are given only for firm matches. For some rows the clone size is stated as once, few or many, or as a class when expanded; others skip it.

CDR3nt: TGTGCCAGCAGCTTGCCCCCTCGGGGGTCTGTGAACACTGAAGCTTTCTTT
CDR3aa: CASSLPPRGSVNTEAFF
len: 17
v_gene: TRBV5-8
abundance: once
d_gene: .
j_gene: TRBJ1-1

CDR3nt: TGTGCCAGCAGCGCCGCCAGGGCGAACACTGAAGCTTTCTTT
CDR3aa: CASSAARANTEAFF
len: 14
v_gene: TRBV7-8
abundance: .
d_gene: .
j_gene: TRBJ1-1

CDR3nt: TGCGCCAGCAGCCCTCTGACAGGGCAAACTAACTATGGCTACACCTTC
CDR3aa: CASSPLTGQTNYGYTF
len: 16
v_gene: TRBV4-1
abundance: .
d_gene: TRBD1
j_gene: TRBJ1-2

CDR3nt: TGTGCTAGTGCCAAACCGGGACAGCCGGTCGGTTTCTACGAGCAGTACTTC
CDR3aa: CASAKPGQPVGFYEQYF
len: 17
v_gene: TRBV12-5
abundance: .
d_gene: TRBD1
j_gene: TRBJ2-7

CDR3nt: TGCAGCGTGGAACCCAGGGACCTCGACTATGGCTACACCTTC
CDR3aa: CSVEPRDLDYGYTF
len: 14
v_gene: TRBV29-1
abundance: .
d_gene: .
j_gene: TRBJ1-2

CDR3nt: TGTGCCAGCGGTTCCCGGACAGGGAAGCCTGAAGCTTTCTTT
CDR3aa: CASGSRTGKPEAFF
len: 14
v_gene: TRBV2
abundance: .
d_gene: TRBD1
j_gene: TRBJ1-1

CDR3nt: TGCGCCAGCAGCCAAGATTGGCCCGGCGGCTATGGCTACACCTTC
CDR3aa: CASSQDWPGGYGYTF
len: 15
v_gene: TRBV4-1
abundance: .
d_gene: .
j_gene: TRBJ1-2

CDR3nt: TGCAGTGCCGGACATCAGCCCCAGCATTTT
CDR3aa: CSAGHQPQHF
len: 10
v_gene: TRBV20-1
abundance: .
d_gene: .
j_gene: TRBJ1-5

CDR3nt: TGTGCCAGCAGTGACAGGGGAAAGACTGGGGCCAACGTCCTGACTTTC
CDR3aa: CASSDRGKTGANVLTF
len: 16
v_gene: TRBV6-1
abundance: .
d_gene: .
j_gene: TRBJ2-6

CDR3nt: TGTGCCAGCAGGGGGACATCAGAGACCCAGTACTTC
CDR3aa: CASRGTSETQYF
len: 12
v_gene: TRBV6-5
abundance: .
d_gene: .
j_gene: TRBJ2-5

CDR3nt: TGTGCCAGCAGCTTGGATATCTACGAGCAGTACTTC
CDR3aa: CASSLDIYEQYF
len: 12
v_gene: TRBV5-6
abundance: .
d_gene: .
j_gene: TRBJ2-7

CDR3nt: TGTGCCAGCAGGGGACAGGGACCCCTCACCGGGGAGCTGTTTTTT
CDR3aa: CASRGQGPLTGELFF
len: 15
v_gene: TRBV2
abundance: .
d_gene: TRBD1
j_gene: TRBJ2-2

CDR3nt: TGTGCCAGCGGCCAAGGAGAGGAAGCTTTCTTT
CDR3aa: CASGQGEEAFF
len: 11
v_gene: TRBV5-4
abundance: .
d_gene: .
j_gene: TRBJ1-1

CDR3nt: TGTGCCAGCTCACCACTGGACACGCAGTACAATGAGCAGTTCTTC
CDR3aa: CASSPLDTQYNEQFF
len: 15
v_gene: TRBV18
abundance: once
d_gene: .
j_gene: TRBJ2-1

CDR3nt: TGTGCCAGCAGTGAAATGGGGGGGGCCTCCTACGAGCAGTACTTC
CDR3aa: CASSEMGGASYEQYF
len: 15
v_gene: TRBV2
abundance: .
d_gene: .
j_gene: TRBJ2-7

CDR3nt: TGCGCCAGCAGCCTAGAAACCCTCGGGAGATGGGACACCATATATTTT
CDR3aa: CASSLETLGRWDTIYF
len: 16
v_gene: TRBV4-1
abundance: .
d_gene: .
j_gene: TRBJ1-3

CDR3nt: TGTGCCAGCAGCCCCCGCAGGGGTCAGACCTACGAGCAGTACTTC
CDR3aa: CASSPRRGQTYEQYF
len: 15
v_gene: TRBV7-8
abundance: .
d_gene: .
j_gene: TRBJ2-7

CDR3nt: TGTGCCAGCACCTCAGGGACAGCCTCTGGAAACACCATATATTTT
CDR3aa: CASTSGTASGNTIYF
len: 15
v_gene: TRBV6-5
abundance: once
d_gene: TRBD1
j_gene: TRBJ1-3

CDR3nt: TGTGCCAGCAGGGTGGAGGGCGGTCCTATCAGTGGCTACACCTTC
CDR3aa: CASRVEGGPISGYTF
len: 15
v_gene: TRBV2
abundance: .
d_gene: .
j_gene: TRBJ1-2

CDR3nt: TGCGCCAGCAAGGGACCTTTAAAGAACACTGAAGCTTTCTTT
CDR3aa: CASKGPLKNTEAFF
len: 14
v_gene: TRBV4-1
abundance: once
d_gene: .
j_gene: TRBJ1-1

CDR3nt: TGTGCCAGCAGACTCTCGACAGGGGAGGTGACCCAGCATTTT
CDR3aa: CASRLSTGEVTQHF
len: 14
v_gene: TRBV28
abundance: .
d_gene: TRBD1
j_gene: TRBJ1-5

CDR3nt: TGTGCCAGCAGCCCTTCTTATTCTAGAGACGGCTACACCTTC
CDR3aa: CASSPSYSRDGYTF
len: 14
v_gene: TRBV5-6
abundance: .
d_gene: .
j_gene: TRBJ1-2

CDR3nt: TGTGCCATCAAGGGCGGGAACAATTCACCCCTCCACTTT
CDR3aa: CAIKGGNNSPLHF
len: 13
v_gene: TRBV10-3
abundance: .
d_gene: .
j_gene: TRBJ1-6

CDR3nt: TGTGCCAGCAGTTTACAGGGGGCGCACCAGCCCCAGCATTTT
CDR3aa: CASSLQGAHQPQHF
len: 14
v_gene: TRBV2
abundance: .
d_gene: TRBD1
j_gene: TRBJ1-5

CDR3nt: TGCGCCAGCAGCTTGGCCTTACAGGGGAGCACCGGGGAGCTGTTTTTT
CDR3aa: CASSLALQGSTGELFF
len: 16
v_gene: TRBV5-1
abundance: .
d_gene: TRBD1
j_gene: TRBJ2-2

CDR3nt: TGTGCCAGCAGCCCGGACAGGGTCACTGAAGCTTTCTTT
CDR3aa: CASSPDRVTEAFF
len: 13
v_gene: TRBV2
abundance: .
d_gene: TRBD1
j_gene: TRBJ1-1

CDR3nt: TGTGCCAGCAGCTTAGCGCCTCGAGACAGACAAGAGACCCAGTACTTC
CDR3aa: CASSLAPRDRQETQYF
len: 16
v_gene: TRBV7-8
abundance: .
d_gene: .
j_gene: TRBJ2-5

CDR3nt: TGTGCCAGCAGCCATAAACCCAACTATGGCTACACCTTC
CDR3aa: CASSHKPNYGYTF
len: 13
v_gene: TRBV3-1/TRBV3-2
abundance: .
d_gene: .
j_gene: TRBJ1-2

CDR3nt: TGTGCCAGCGAGTTCAGTCTCGCCAACGTCCTGACTTTC
CDR3aa: CASEFSLANVLTF
len: 13
v_gene: TRBV6-5
abundance: .
d_gene: .
j_gene: TRBJ2-6

CDR3nt: TGCGCCAGCAGCTTCATGCTAGGGACTTCCTATGGCTACACCTTC
CDR3aa: CASSFMLGTSYGYTF
len: 15
v_gene: TRBV5-1
abundance: .
d_gene: .
j_gene: TRBJ1-2

CDR3nt: TGTGCCAGTAGTATTTCGGGGGAAGGATCACCCCTCCACTTT
CDR3aa: CASSISGEGSPLHF
len: 14
v_gene: TRBV19
abundance: few
d_gene: .
j_gene: TRBJ1-6

CDR3nt: TGTGCCAGTAGTACGGACAGGGGGCGAAACTTCTATGGCTACACCTTC
CDR3aa: CASSTDRGRNFYGYTF
len: 16
v_gene: TRBV19
abundance: .
d_gene: TRBD1
j_gene: TRBJ1-2

CDR3nt: TGTGCCAGCAGCCAACGGAGCGTTTACACAGATACGCAGTATTTT
CDR3aa: CASSQRSVYTDTQYF
len: 15
v_gene: TRBV4-2
abundance: .
d_gene: .
j_gene: TRBJ2-3

CDR3nt: TGTGCCAGCAGCCCGGGACAGGGGACCGGGGAGCTGTTTTTT
CDR3aa: CASSPGQGTGELFF
len: 14
v_gene: TRBV5-8
abundance: .
d_gene: TRBD1
j_gene: TRBJ2-2

CDR3nt: TGTGCCAGCAGCGCCTCTACAGGGGGCTTCACCTATGGCTACACCTTC
CDR3aa: CASSASTGGFTYGYTF
len: 16
v_gene: TRBV7-9
abundance: .
d_gene: TRBD1
j_gene: TRBJ1-2

CDR3nt: TGTGCCAGCAGCCAAGCTCTCATCACTGAAGCTTTCTTT
CDR3aa: CASSQALITEAFF
len: 13
v_gene: TRBV3-1/TRBV3-2
abundance: .
d_gene: .
j_gene: TRBJ1-1

CDR3nt: TGTGCCAGCAGAGCGGAGGGTGAAGCTTTCTTT
CDR3aa: CASRAEGEAFF
len: 11
v_gene: TRBV11-2
abundance: .
d_gene: .
j_gene: TRBJ1-1

CDR3nt: TGCGCCAGCAGCTTGGGGCGCGGCTTCTATGGCTACACCTTC
CDR3aa: CASSLGRGFYGYTF
len: 14
v_gene: TRBV5-1
abundance: .
d_gene: .
j_gene: TRBJ1-2

CDR3nt: TGTGCCAGCAATCGGGACGCCGGAGAGCAGTACTTC
CDR3aa: CASNRDAGEQYF
len: 12
v_gene: TRBV2
abundance: once
d_gene: .
j_gene: TRBJ2-7

CDR3nt: TGTGCCAGCAGCCGAGACAGGTTGGGGGGAAAACTGTTTTTT
CDR3aa: CASSRDRLGGKLFF
len: 14
v_gene: TRBV5-8
abundance: .
d_gene: .
j_gene: TRBJ1-4

CDR3nt: TGTGCCAGCAGCAACTACGGCAGGCAAGGCTACACCTTC
CDR3aa: CASSNYGRQGYTF
len: 13
v_gene: TRBV5-6
abundance: many
d_gene: .
j_gene: TRBJ1-2

CDR3nt: TGTGCCAGCAGCTTAGCAGGGACAGGGGTTCCAGATACGCAGTATTTT
CDR3aa: CASSLAGTGVPDTQYF
len: 16
v_gene: TRBV7-9
abundance: .
d_gene: TRBD1
j_gene: TRBJ2-3

CDR3nt: TGTGCCAGCTCACCTAGCGTAGACGGGGAGCTGTTTTTT
CDR3aa: CASSPSVDGELFF
len: 13
v_gene: TRBV18
abundance: .
d_gene: .
j_gene: TRBJ2-2

CDR3nt: TGTGCCAGCAGTGAAGAACAGAACTATGGCTACACCTTC
CDR3aa: CASSEEQNYGYTF
len: 13
v_gene: TRBV2
abundance: once
d_gene: .
j_gene: TRBJ1-2

CDR3nt: TGCGCCGCTCGATCGTCGACCGGGACAGGGAGGCAGTATTTT
CDR3aa: CAARSSTGTGRQYF
len: 14
v_gene: TRBV10-2
abundance: .
d_gene: TRBD1
j_gene: TRBJ2-3

CDR3nt: TGCAGCGTTGGGGACTCTGGGGCCAACGTCCTGACTTTC
CDR3aa: CSVGDSGANVLTF
len: 13
v_gene: TRBV29-1
abundance: .
d_gene: .
j_gene: TRBJ2-6

CDR3nt: TGTGCCAGCAGCTTAGGACTGACTGAAGCTTTCTTT
CDR3aa: CASSLGLTEAFF
len: 12
v_gene: TRBV7-9
abundance: .
d_gene: .
j_gene: TRBJ1-1